The rows below give T cell receptor beta chains drawn from one sample of a study of technical replicates of blood from a handful of donors. Only in-frame clones appear in the TCRdb table, and some are missing; sequencing was by immunoSEQ multiplex PCR. The sample shows about 81,000 clones, nearly 97% of them seen only once. The sequenced material came from T cells isolated from PBMCs. The receptors were gathered from a human donor in good health. CDR3s include the opening cysteine and the closing phenylalanine or tryptophan. Each record gives: CDR3 DNA, CDR3 protein, clone size, J gene, D gene, V gene. A D gene is named only where the DNA matches it firmly. Some rows have no size entry. The others give once, few or many, or a class for an expanded clone.

TGTGCCAGCAGCGGACGACTAGCGGAGAGCACAGATACGCAGTATTTT	CASSGRLAESTDTQYF	-	TRBJ2-3	TRBD2	TRBV9
TGTGCCAGCAGCCCGGATGAGGGTCCGATAGATACGCAGTATTTT	CASSPDEGPIDTQYF	-	TRBJ2-3	-	TRBV7-9
TGTGCCAGCAGCGTTGCCGGCTATGGCTACACCTTC	CASSVAGYGYTF	-	TRBJ1-2	-	TRBV9
TGTGCCAGCGGGGAGTTGGGGTATGGCTACACCTTC	CASGELGYGYTF	-	TRBJ1-2	-	TRBV9
TGTGCCAGCAGTCCACCAACCGGGGGGGGCACAGATACGCAGTATTTT	CASSPPTGGGTDTQYF	-	TRBJ2-3	TRBD2	TRBV27
TGTGCCAGCAGTGCGGACAGGGGCAAGGAAAAACTGTTTTTT	CASSADRGKEKLFF	-	TRBJ1-4	TRBD1	TRBV2
TGTGCCAGCAGACCTAGCGGGAGGGCCTTCTCAGATACGCAGTATTTT	CASRPSGRAFSDTQYF	-	TRBJ2-3	TRBD2	TRBV7-3
TGTGCCAGCACTGACCCCCTAGCGGGAGTATACGAGCAGTACTTC	CASTDPLAGVYEQYF	-	TRBJ2-7	TRBD2	TRBV28
TGCGCCAGCCGCGGGGAAAACTACGAGCAGTACTTC	CASRGENYEQYF	-	TRBJ2-7	-	TRBV5-1
TGTGCCTGGAGTGTGCTAGCGGGAGTAAGCGAGCAGTACTTC	CAWSVLAGVSEQYF	-	TRBJ2-7	TRBD2	TRBV30
TGTGCCAGTAGTATATCCGGGAGCACAGATACGCAGTATTTT	CASSISGSTDTQYF	-	TRBJ2-3	-	TRBV19
TGTGCCAGCAGTTTGGGCGCCTCCGGATCCTACAATGAGCAGTTCTTC	CASSLGASGSYNEQFF	-	TRBJ2-1	-	TRBV6-5
TGTGCCAGCAGTGACCACAGGGACACCGGGGAGCTGTTTTTT	CASSDHRDTGELFF	-	TRBJ2-2	-	TRBV25-1
TGTGCCAGCAGCCCGCAACTAGCGGGAGGACTTACAGATACGCAGTATTTT	CASSPQLAGGLTDTQYF	-	TRBJ2-3	TRBD2	TRBV7-8
TGTGCCAGTCAACCCGAGGTCAATGAAAAACTGTTTTTT	CASQPEVNEKLFF	-	TRBJ1-4	-	TRBV19
TGTGCCAGCAGTTTATTAGCGGGAACAGATACGCAGTATTTT	CASSLLAGTDTQYF	-	TRBJ2-3	TRBD2	TRBV28
TGTGCCAGCTCACGCTCCGGGGACACTTTTAACACTGAAGCTTTCTTT	CASSRSGDTFNTEAFF	-	TRBJ1-1	-	TRBV18
TGTGCCAGCAGCACGGGCTACGAGCAGTACTTC	CASSTGYEQYF	-	TRBJ2-7	-	TRBV7-2
TGTGCCAGCAGCCTAGCGGTTTCCTACGAGCAGTACTTC	CASSLAVSYEQYF	-	TRBJ2-7	TRBD2	TRBV6-1
TGTGCCAGCAGCGTAGGAAGTGGCGGAGCTAACACCGGGGAGCTGTTTTTT	CASSVGSGGANTGELFF	-	TRBJ2-2	-	TRBV9
TGTGCCAGCAGTTTTAGAGGGAACGCCGGGGAGCTGTTTTTT	CASSFRGNAGELFF	once	TRBJ2-2	-	TRBV27
TGTGCCTCATCTCGGAGCAATCAGCCCCAGCATTTT	CASSRSNQPQHF	-	TRBJ1-5	-	TRBV19
TGTGCCAGCAGCTTGACGGGAACAGATACGCAGTATTTT	CASSLTGTDTQYF	-	TRBJ2-3	-	TRBV5-4
TGTGCCAGCAGTTCACCGGACAGAAACATTCAGTACTTC	CASSSPDRNIQYF	-	TRBJ2-4	-	TRBV6-6
TGTGCCAGCAGTTTAACGGGGGAAACCTACGAGCAGTACTTC	CASSLTGETYEQYF	-	TRBJ2-7	-	TRBV28
TGTGCCAGCAGTACCACAGGGGGGACCGGGGAGCTGTTTTTT	CASSTTGGTGELFF	once	TRBJ2-2	TRBD1	TRBV27
TGTGCCAGCAGCGTCGCCGGGGAGGGAACCTCCTACGAGCAGTACTTC	CASSVAGEGTSYEQYF	-	TRBJ2-7	TRBD2	TRBV9
TGTGCCAGCAGCCGTCCGGGTTACTCCTACGAGCAGTACTTC	CASSRPGYSYEQYF	-	TRBJ2-7	-	TRBV5-6
TGTGCCATCAGTGGTGGAGCATGGCAGTACTTC	CAISGGAWQYF	-	TRBJ2-7	-	TRBV10-3
TGTGCCAGCAGCCTGGGGACTAGCGGGAGAGGGGGCTACGAGCAGTACTTC	CASSLGTSGRGGYEQYF	-	TRBJ2-7	TRBD2	TRBV7-2
TGTGCCAGCAGCTTGGAAGGGGGGAACACTGAAGCTTTCTTT	CASSLEGGNTEAFF	-	TRBJ1-1	-	TRBV5-5
TGTGCCAGCTCCATTGGACTTGGCGAGCAGTACTTC	CASSIGLGEQYF	-	TRBJ2-7	-	TRBV13
TGCAGCGTTCGAACTGGAGTATCCGAGCAGTACTTC	CSVRTGVSEQYF	-	TRBJ2-7	-	TRBV29-1
TGTGCCAGCAGCTTGTCAGGGAACACAGATACGCAGTATTTT	CASSLSGNTDTQYF	-	TRBJ2-3	-	TRBV7-2
TGTGCCAGCAGCTTAGACAGGGCCTATGGCTACACCTTC	CASSLDRAYGYTF	-	TRBJ1-2	TRBD1	TRBV7-3
TGTGCCAGCCGTGCCGGGACAGGGTACGTTAATGAGCAGTTCTTC	CASRAGTGYVNEQFF	-	TRBJ2-1	TRBD1	TRBV28
TGTGCCAGCTCACCATCTGAACAGGGGGCCGGGGAGCTGTTTTTT	CASSPSEQGAGELFF	-	TRBJ2-2	TRBD1	TRBV18
TGTGCCAGCAGCTACCGGGACAGGATGAACACTGAAGCTTTCTTT	CASSYRDRMNTEAFF	-	TRBJ1-1	TRBD1	TRBV11-2
TGCGCCAGCGGGGGACAGGGGAACACTGAAGCTTTCTTT	CASGGQGNTEAFF	-	TRBJ1-1	TRBD1	TRBV5-1
TGTGCCAGCAGCTTAACGCCCCTAGCGGGAGCCAATGAGCAGTTCTTC	CASSLTPLAGANEQFF	-	TRBJ2-1	TRBD2	TRBV13
TGTGCCAGCAGTGCCCGCAGTAACACTGAAGCTTTCTTT	CASSARSNTEAFF	-	TRBJ1-1	-	TRBV6-1
TGTGCCATCAGTAGCGCCGACAGGGCCAATGAGCAGTTCTTC	CAISSADRANEQFF	-	TRBJ2-1	TRBD1	TRBV10-3
TGCGCCAGCAGCCCCCCCAGCGGGAAATACGAGCAGTACTTC	CASSPPSGKYEQYF	-	TRBJ2-7	TRBD2	TRBV4-1
TGTGCCAGCAGCCAGGCCAGGGGGACAGGTGGCTACACCTTC	CASSQARGTGGYTF	-	TRBJ1-2	TRBD1	TRBV14
TGCGCCAGCAGCCCTGGGACAGGGGGGCAGAACACTGAAGCTTTCTTT	CASSPGTGGQNTEAFF	-	TRBJ1-1	TRBD1	TRBV5-1
TGCAGCGTTGATTCCGGACAGGTTTACAATGAGCAGTTCTTC	CSVDSGQVYNEQFF	-	TRBJ2-1	TRBD1	TRBV29-1
TGTGCCAGCAGAACAGGGGATGGATACGAGCAGTACTTC	CASRTGDGYEQYF	few	TRBJ2-7	TRBD1	TRBV27
TGTGCCTGGAGTCTAGGACAAACCGGGGAGCTGTTTTTT	CAWSLGQTGELFF	-	TRBJ2-2	-	TRBV30
TGTGCCAGCAGGAGTATAGCGGAAGCCTACGAGCAGTACTTC	CASRSIAEAYEQYF	-	TRBJ2-7	-	TRBV6-5
TGCAGTGCCCTAGAGGAAAACATTCAGTACTTC	CSALEENIQYF	-	TRBJ2-4	-	TRBV20-1
TGTGCCAGCAGCTTAAGCCCGTCGGGCATTCAGTACTTC	CASSLSPSGIQYF	-	TRBJ2-4	-	TRBV11-3
TGTGCCAGCAGTTACGAACAGGCCGCCAATCAGCCCCAGCATTTT	CASSYEQAANQPQHF	-	TRBJ1-5	-	TRBV6-6
TGTGCCAGCAGCAAAATGGAGGGGACTAGCGGATACAAAGACGAGCAGTACTTC	CASSKMEGTSGYKDEQYF	-	TRBJ2-7	-	TRBV21-1
TGTGCCAGCTCGACTAGCGGGAGCACAGATACGCAGTATTTT	CASSTSGSTDTQYF	-	TRBJ2-3	TRBD2	TRBV6-4
TGTGCCAGCAGAAACCGGGACAGTACTGACGAGCAGTACTTC	CASRNRDSTDEQYF	-	TRBJ2-7	TRBD1	TRBV7-9
TGCGCCAGCAGCCAAGTAGCAAGCTCTGGAAACACCATATATTTT	CASSQVASSGNTIYF	-	TRBJ1-3	-	TRBV4-1
TGTGCCAGCAGTGGGACAGGGGATGTCCACGAGCAGTACTTC	CASSGTGDVHEQYF	-	TRBJ2-7	TRBD1	TRBV2
TGTGCCAGCAGGCCAGGTTCCTCTAATGAAAAACTGTTTTTT	CASRPGSSNEKLFF	-	TRBJ1-4	-	TRBV7-9
TGTGCCAGCAGCTCCGACGGGAGGTCGGGCGAGACCCAGTACTTC	CASSSDGRSGETQYF	once	TRBJ2-5	TRBD2	TRBV7-2
TGCGCCAGCAGCCAAGACGCGGGAGGGCGCGAGCAGTACTTC	CASSQDAGGREQYF	once	TRBJ2-7	TRBD2	TRBV4-3